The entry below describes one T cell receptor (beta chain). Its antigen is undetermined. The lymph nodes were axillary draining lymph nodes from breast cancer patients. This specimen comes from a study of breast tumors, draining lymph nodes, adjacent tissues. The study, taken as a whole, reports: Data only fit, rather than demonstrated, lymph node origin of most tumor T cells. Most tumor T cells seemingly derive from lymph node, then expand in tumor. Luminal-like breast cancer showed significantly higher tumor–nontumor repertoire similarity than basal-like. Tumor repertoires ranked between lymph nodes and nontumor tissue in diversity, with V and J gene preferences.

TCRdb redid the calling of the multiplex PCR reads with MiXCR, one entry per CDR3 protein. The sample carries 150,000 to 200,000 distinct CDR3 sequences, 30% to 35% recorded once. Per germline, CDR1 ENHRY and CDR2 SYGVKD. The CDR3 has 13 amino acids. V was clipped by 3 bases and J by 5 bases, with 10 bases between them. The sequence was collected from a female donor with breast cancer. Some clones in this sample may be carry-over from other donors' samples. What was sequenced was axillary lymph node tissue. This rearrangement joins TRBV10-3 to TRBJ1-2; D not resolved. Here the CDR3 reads CAISEVEGYGYTF. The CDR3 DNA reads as TGTGCCATCAGTGAAGTCGAGGGATATGGCTACACCTTC.